Listed below are T cell receptor beta chains from one sample, sequenced in a study of T cell changes during pregnancy in multiple sclerosis. Repertoires were generated with immunoSEQ multiplex PCR, while TCRdb's copy carries only in-frame clones and drops some. This table has 55,000 to 70,000 clones, about 88% appearing once. The material was peripheral blood, obtained in the first trimester of pregnancy. The receptors derive from a female donor with multiple sclerosis, enrolled in a pregnancy study. Each CDR3 is given with its conserved first and last residue. D genes are given only for firm matches. Rows give clone size only sometimes, using once, few, many, or a class for an expanded clone.

d_call,clone_size,v_call,j_call,cdr3_nt,cdr3_aa
-,-,TRBV10-3,TRBJ1-1,TGTGCCATCAGGAGTAGGACAGCGAACACTGAAGCTTTCTTT,CAIRSRTANTEAFF
-,-,TRBV7-9,TRBJ1-1,TGTGCCAGCAGCTTAGTATGGGAGGGGACCACTGAAGCTTTCTTT,CASSLVWEGTTEAFF
-,few,TRBV29-1,TRBJ2-6,TGCAGCGTCCCGACAGGACCCAGCTCTGGGGCCAACGTCCTGACTTTC,CSVPTGPSSGANVLTF
-,-,TRBV19,TRBJ1-4,TGTGCCAGTAAATCATCAACTAATGAAAAACTGTTTTTT,CASKSSTNEKLFF
-,-,TRBV5-1,TRBJ2-5,TGCGCCAGCAGCTTGGGGGCCGTGGGGCCCCAAGAGACCCAGTACTTC,CASSLGAVGPQETQYF
-,-,TRBV19,TRBJ2-3,TGTGCCAGTAGTATGTTTTTAGCAGATACGCAGTATTTT,CASSMFLADTQYF
TRBD1,-,TRBV7-8,TRBJ1-1,TGTGCCAGCGCACAGGGGGGCACTGAAGCTTTCTTT,CASAQGGTEAFF
TRBD2,-,TRBV27,TRBJ2-5,TGTGCCAGCAGTTTCACTAGCGGGGGATTAGGAGAGACCCAGTACTTC,CASSFTSGGLGETQYF
TRBD2,once,TRBV25-1,TRBJ2-5,TGTGCCAGCAGCTGGACTAGTAGACAAGAGACCCAGTACTTC,CASSWTSRQETQYF
TRBD1,-,TRBV7-9,TRBJ2-3,TGTGCCAGCAGCTTAGATACAGGGGCGCAGTATTTT,CASSLDTGAQYF
-,-,TRBV6-1,TRBJ2-7,TGTGCCAGCAGTGAAGGGGCAGTTTCCTACGAGCAGTACTTC,CASSEGAVSYEQYF
-,-,TRBV6-5,TRBJ1-1,TGTGCCAGCAGTTACTCTCGGTGGAACACTGAAGCTTTCTTT,CASSYSRWNTEAFF
-,-,TRBV14,TRBJ2-2,TGTGCCAGCAGCCAAGTTAGCGGCACCGGGGAGCTGTTTTTT,CASSQVSGTGELFF
TRBD2,-,TRBV5-6,TRBJ2-5,TGTGCCAGCAGCCGGACTAGCGGGGCAGGTGAGACCCAGTACTTC,CASSRTSGAGETQYF
TRBD1,-,TRBV27,TRBJ1-6,TGTGCCAGCAGTGAAGACAGGGGCAATTCACCCCTCCACTTT,CASSEDRGNSPLHF
-,-,TRBV7-2,TRBJ1-2,TGTGCCAGCAGCTCAAGACACGGGGATGGCTACACCTTC,CASSSRHGDGYTF
-,-,TRBV10-2,TRBJ1-5,TGCGCCAGCAGTGAGAGGGGGAAGGAGCCCCAGCATTTT,CASSERGKEPQHF
TRBD1,-,TRBV7-2,TRBJ2-1,TGTGCCAGCAGCCCTCTCAAGGCAGGGGGCCATGAGCAGTTCTTC,CASSPLKAGGHEQFF
TRBD1,-,TRBV19,TRBJ2-7,TGTGCCAGTAGTGGAAGGACAGGACGGTTCGAGCAGTACTTC,CASSGRTGRFEQYF
TRBD1,-,TRBV16,TRBJ2-7,TGTGCCAGCAGCCAATACAGGGGTATAGCCTACGAGCAGTACTTC,CASSQYRGIAYEQYF
-,few,TRBV5-5,TRBJ1-5,TGTGCCAGCAGCTCCGCGGAATGGAATCAGCCCCAGCATTTT,CASSSAEWNQPQHF
TRBD2,-,TRBV6-4,TRBJ2-3,TGTGCCAGCAGTGTCGGCGGGGGGGCCACCACAGATACGCAGTATTTT,CASSVGGGATTDTQYF
-,once,TRBV9,TRBJ2-7,TGTGCCAGCAGCGTAGGGGCAGGAGGACTGGGGGGCTACGAGCAGTACTTC,CASSVGAGGLGGYEQYF
TRBD2,-,TRBV11-2,TRBJ2-7,TGTGCCAGCAGCGGGGACTATTCCTACGAGCAGTACTTC,CASSGDYSYEQYF
TRBD2,few,TRBV5-1,TRBJ2-1,TGCGCCAGCAGAGCTAGCGGGGTAGAAGTGAATGAGCAGTTCTTC,CASRASGVEVNEQFF
-,-,TRBV19,TRBJ2-7,TGTGCCAGTAGCCCGGTACCGGGCTCCTACGAGCAGTACTTC,CASSPVPGSYEQYF
-,-,TRBV18,TRBJ1-3,TGTGCCAGCTCACCATTCTTTCCAGTTGGAAACACCATATATTTT,CASSPFFPVGNTIYF
TRBD1,-,TRBV6-6,TRBJ2-5,TGTGCCAGCAGTCTACGCATGGGACAGCAAGAGACCCAGTACTTC,CASSLRMGQQETQYF
-,once,TRBV7-2,TRBJ2-5,TGTGCCAGCAGCCCGGACAGAGGCCGAGAGACCCAGTACTTC,CASSPDRGRETQYF
-,-,TRBV28,TRBJ1-2,TGTGCCAGCAGTTTAACAGGAGCACTCTATGGCTACACCTTC,CASSLTGALYGYTF
TRBD2,-,TRBV19,TRBJ2-1,TGTGCCAGTAGTATCAGACTAGCGGGAGCCTACAATGAGCAGTTCTTC,CASSIRLAGAYNEQFF
-,-,TRBV4-3,TRBJ1-1,TGCGCCAGCAGCTCTCTGGGGCGGACTGAAGCTTTCTTT,CASSSLGRTEAFF
-,-,TRBV13,TRBJ2-1,TGTGCCAGCAGAACAGGGACCTACAATGAGCAGTTCTTC,CASRTGTYNEQFF
TRBD2,-,TRBV18,TRBJ2-2,TGTGCCAGCTCACCCCTGGGACTAGCGGGCACCGGGGAGCTGTTTTTT,CASSPLGLAGTGELFF
TRBD2,-,TRBV19,TRBJ2-5,TGTGCCAGTAGTATAGGTGTAGCGGGGGCAGGGGAGACCCAGTACTTC,CASSIGVAGAGETQYF
-,-,TRBV7-3,TRBJ2-3,TGTGCCAGCAGTCAGGGAAGGGGGACAGATACGCAGTATTTT,CASSQGRGTDTQYF
TRBD2,-,TRBV5-1,TRBJ2-1,TGCGCCAGCAGCTTTCAAACCGCAAGCGGGGCCTACAATGAGCAGTTCTTC,CASSFQTASGAYNEQFF
-,-,TRBV4-1,TRBJ1-3,TGCGCCAGCAGCCAAGAAGAGGGCACATCTGGAAACACCATATATTTT,CASSQEEGTSGNTIYF
-,-,TRBV11-2,TRBJ1-2,TGTGCCAGCAGCACCACCAGACAACATGGCTACACCTTC,CASSTTRQHGYTF
TRBD1,-,TRBV7-9,TRBJ1-6,TGTGCCAGCAGCTTGGGACAGCGGAATTCACCCCTCCACTTT,CASSLGQRNSPLHF
-,-,TRBV19,TRBJ1-4,TGTGCCAGTAGTATAGATCGGCGGTCTAATGAAAAACTGTTTTTT,CASSIDRRSNEKLFF
-,-,TRBV5-1,TRBJ2-3,TGCGCCAGCAGCTTCTTCAGGGGCACGGAAGATACGCAGTATTTT,CASSFFRGTEDTQYF
-,-,TRBV5-4,TRBJ2-1,TGTGCCAGCAGCTTGGGAGACTCCTACAATGAGCAGTTCTTC,CASSLGDSYNEQFF
TRBD1,few,TRBV30,TRBJ2-6,TGTGCCTGGAGTCGGACAGGTTACCTGCTGCATATCTCTGGGGCCAACGTCCTGACTTTC,CAWSRTGYLLHISGANVLTF
-,-,TRBV5-4,TRBJ2-1,TGTGCCAGCAGCTGGACGGGGGGCCGCAATGAGCAGTTCTTC,CASSWTGGRNEQFF
TRBD1,-,TRBV6-5,TRBJ2-7,TGTGCCAGCAGCCGAGGGACAGGGAGGGACGAGCAGTACTTC,CASSRGTGRDEQYF
TRBD2,-,TRBV27,TRBJ2-7,TGTGCCAGCAGTTCGCGCGGACTAGCGGGAGCCTACGAGCAGTACTTC,CASSSRGLAGAYEQYF
TRBD2,-,TRBV4-3,TRBJ2-1,TGCGCCAGCAGCCAAGGAGTTAGCGGGGGGTACAATGAGCAGTTCTTC,CASSQGVSGGYNEQFF
-,-,TRBV5-1,TRBJ2-2,TGCGCCAGCAGCTTGGGCGGGGCTGTTCAAGACGGGGAGCTGTTTTTT,CASSLGGAVQDGELFF
TRBD2,-,TRBV7-9,TRBJ2-7,TGTGCCAGCAGCTCCCCGTGGGAGGGTGAGCAGTACTTC,CASSSPWEGEQYF
TRBD2,-,TRBV7-6,TRBJ2-1,TGTGCCAGCAGCTCGGGACTAGCGGGGGGTGAGCAGTTCTTC,CASSSGLAGGEQFF